This is a list of T cell receptor beta chains from one sample in a study of blood T cell repertoires in COVID-19. Clones were read by immunoSEQ multiplex PCR, and TCRdb kept only the in-frame ones, dropping some. The table has about 95,000 clones, about four fifths seen once. Sequenced input: peripheral blood. The source is a human donor in a cohort sampled during active COVID-19. Each CDR3 is given with its conserved first and last residue. The D gene is left open where the match is weak. Clone size is not always given. Where it is, it says once, few, many or a class for expanded clones.

d_call | j_call | clone_size | cdr3_length | v_call | cdr3_aa | cdr3_nt
- | TRBJ2-7 | - | 15 | TRBV10-3 | CAISEGAARSYEQYF | TGTGCCATCAGTGAAGGAGCCGCACGCTCCTACGAGCAGTACTTC
- | TRBJ1-6 | - | 16 | TRBV3-1/TRBV3-2 | CASSQDNAGSSSPLHF | TGTGCCAGCAGCCAAGATAACGCAGGGTCAAGTTCACCCCTCCACTTT
- | TRBJ2-1 | - | 12 | TRBV28 | CASSLKGREQFF | TGTGCCAGCAGTTTAAAGGGGCGAGAGCAGTTCTTC
- | TRBJ1-5 | - | 15 | TRBV19 | CASSIIRVGNQPQHF | TGTGCCAGTAGTATCATCAGGGTGGGCAATCAGCCCCAGCATTTT
- | TRBJ1-1 | once | 13 | TRBV6-2/TRBV6-3 | CASSGWGGTEAFF | TGTGCCAGCAGTGGATGGGGCGGCACTGAAGCTTTCTTT
- | TRBJ1-5 | - | 16 | TRBV19 | CASSIPTGYSNQPQHF | TGTGCCAGTAGTATCCCAACAGGGTATAGCAATCAGCCCCAGCATTTT
- | TRBJ1-6 | few | 13 | TRBV6-5 | CASSRQMNSPLHF | TGTGCCAGCAGTAGACAGATGAATTCACCCCTCCACTTT
- | TRBJ2-2 | - | 15 | TRBV27 | CASSSTGTATGELFF | TGTGCCAGCAGTTCGACCGGGACTGCCACCGGGGAGCTGTTTTTT
TRBD1 | TRBJ2-2 | - | 15 | TRBV27 | CASSDQGAGTGELFF | TGTGCCAGCAGCGACCAGGGGGCGGGCACCGGGGAGCTGTTTTTT
TRBD1 | TRBJ2-1 | - | 14 | TRBV7-2 | CASSRGQAYNEQFF | TGTGCCAGCAGCCGGGGACAGGCTTACAATGAGCAGTTCTTC
- | TRBJ1-2 | - | 13 | TRBV27 | CASSFSGRVGYTF | TGTGCCAGCAGTTTTTCGGGGAGGGTGGGCTACACCTTC
- | TRBJ1-4 | - | 13 | TRBV2 | CAIRDTSNEKLFF | TGTGCCATCCGCGACACGTCTAATGAAAAACTGTTTTTT
TRBD1 | TRBJ1-1 | - | 15 | TRBV6-5 | CASSRDRGLDTEAFF | TGTGCCAGCAGTCGGGACAGGGGGCTCGACACTGAAGCTTTCTTT
- | TRBJ2-1 | - | 14 | TRBV27 | CASSPIQGLNEQFF | TGTGCCAGCAGTCCGATCCAGGGTCTCAATGAGCAGTTCTTC
- | TRBJ1-2 | - | 13 | TRBV5-1 | CASSLGGSDGYTF | TGCGCCAGCAGCTTGGGAGGGAGTGACGGCTACACCTTC
TRBD1 | TRBJ1-4 | - | 14 | TRBV7-9 | CASRLQGGGEKLFF | TGTGCCAGCAGACTCCAGGGGGGCGGTGAAAAACTGTTTTTT
- | TRBJ1-1 | - | 17 | TRBV3-1/TRBV3-2 | CASSQLPSRTMNTEAFF | TGTGCCAGCAGCCAACTGCCTTCAAGAACTATGAACACTGAAGCTTTCTTT